This T cell receptor beta chain came from a study of T-cell reconstitution after alpha-beta-depleted transplantation in children. V lost 4 bases, J lost 7 bases, and 13 bases lay in between. Germline assignment: CDR1 KGHDR and CDR2 SFDVKD. The CDR3 covers 14 residues. Unique molecular identifiers tagged the TCRbeta library. From the PCR reads, TCRdb called clonotypes with MiXCR, one entry per CDR3 protein. The data hold over 550,000 distinct CDR3 sequences, with 8% to 11% observed a single time. In its sample, this clonotype was seen a few times. The TCR sequence derives from a human donor who donated a stem cell graft to a child with acute myeloid leukemia. The chain couples TRBV24-1 to TRBJ1-5; a possible D gene is TRBD1 (6 bases). Here the sequenced sample was PBMCs from the stem cell graft donor, taken from the stem cell graft. CDR3 DNA: TGTGCCACCAGTGACACGACAGGTCGGCAGCCCCAGCATTTT. Translated: CATSDTTGRQPQHF.